In this sample, the clone carrying this TCR beta chain turned up a few times. Its matching antigen is unknown. Using its own MiXCR run on the 5' RACE reads, TCRdb lists one record per CDR3 protein. The data contain about 500,000 distinct CDR3 sequences, roughly 12% of them seen just once; the ten biggest clones take up 6.8%. Trimming removed 6 bases from V and 2 bases from J, with 11 bases in between. Germline CDR1 reads WSHSY; CDR2 reads SAAADI. CDR3 size: 15 residues. The sample is drawn from a study of CD8 T cells in ankylosing spondylitis. Study-wide results and limits: Ankylosing spondylitis blood seemed to carry a telltale TCR beta motif made of several highly homologous variants.

The material sequenced was blood, either unsorted or a sorted T cell fraction (not recorded which). The source is a male donor with ankylosing spondylitis. The chain has TRBV10-2 and TRBJ2-6, with unresolved D. CDR3 bases: TGCGCCAGCAGGGAAGGGCTAGCTGGGGCCAACGTCCTGACTTTC. It translates to CASREGLAGANVLTF.